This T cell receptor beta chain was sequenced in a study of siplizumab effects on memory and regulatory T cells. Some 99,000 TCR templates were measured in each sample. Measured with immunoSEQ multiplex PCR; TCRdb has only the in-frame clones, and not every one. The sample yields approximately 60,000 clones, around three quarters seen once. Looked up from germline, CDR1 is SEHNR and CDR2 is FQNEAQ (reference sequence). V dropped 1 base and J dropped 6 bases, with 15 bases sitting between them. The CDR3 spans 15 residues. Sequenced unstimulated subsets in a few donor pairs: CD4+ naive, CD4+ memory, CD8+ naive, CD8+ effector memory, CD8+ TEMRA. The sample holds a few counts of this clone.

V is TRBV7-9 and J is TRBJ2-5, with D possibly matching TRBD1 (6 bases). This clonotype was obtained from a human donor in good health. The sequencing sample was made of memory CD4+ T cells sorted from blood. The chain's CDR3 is CASSLVTGIGKTQYF. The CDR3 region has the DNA TGTGCCAGCAGCTTAGTCACAGGGATTGGGAAGACCCAGTACTTC.